The 22 T cell receptor beta chains below all came from one sample that was sequenced in a study of T cells expressing NK-cell markers. TCRdb processed the 5' RACE reads again and assigns one entry to each CDR3 protein, with no DNA. The table lists around 550,000 distinct CDR3 sequences, with about 3.6% in the top ten. What was sequenced was blood T cells: a sorted CD56 or NKG2C T cell subset, CD4+ or CD8+ T cells, or bulk PBMC T cells (not recorded which). The receptor source for this set is a man younger than 30 in good health.

The chain couples TRBV12-3 or TRBV12-4 to TRBJ2-1; checking the TCRdb D call of TRBD1 is not possible without DNA. This CDR3 comprises 12 residues. This chain's CDR3 is CATNGQTNEQFF.

The rearrangement uses TRBV15 and TRBJ1-2; lacking DNA, the TRBD1 call made by TCRdb goes unchecked. Looked up from germline, CDR1 is LNHNV and CDR2 is YYDKDF (reference sequence). CDR3 size: 15 residues. The CDR3 loop reads CATSRVGTQTYGYTF.

The genes are TRBV6-5 and TRBJ2-1; as DNA is missing, the TRBD1 call by TCRdb cannot be tested. The CDR3 consists of 13 residues. Germline V lookup: CDR1 MNHEY, CDR2 SVGAGI. The CDR3 reads CASSSSGINEQFF.

The chain has TRBV6-5 and TRBJ2-2; TCRdb names TRBD2, which stays unverified in the absence of DNA. CDR3 length: 16 residues. The germline V gene encodes CDR1 MNHEY and CDR2 SVGAGI. CDR3 sequence reads: CASSYLTSGRPGELFF.

This sequence joins TRBV20-1 and TRBJ2-1; with no DNA, the TCRdb D assignment of TRBD1 cannot be verified. This CDR3 is built from 12 residues. Per germline, CDR1 DFQATT and CDR2 SNEGSKA (reference sequence). The CDR3 reads CLTRDPYNEQFF.

V usage is TRBV27 and J usage is TRBJ2-1; lacking DNA, the TRBD2 call made by TCRdb goes unchecked. This CDR3 has 16 residues. From germline, CDR1 is MNHEY and CDR2 SMNVEV (reference sequence). This CDR3 is CASSLYAGGIYNEQFF.

V is TRBV10-3 and J is TRBJ2-1; TCRdb lists TRBD2, though no DNA is available to test this call. The length of the CDR3 is 17 residues. Germline lookup yields CDR1 ENHRY and CDR2 SYGVKD. The CDR3 loop reads CAIRTSGRAFSYNEQFF.

The chain recombines TRBV4-2 with TRBJ2-7; TCRdb lists TRBD2, though no DNA is available to test this call. The CDR3 sequence is 17 residues long. The V gene's germline CDR1 is LGHNA and CDR2 YNFKEQ. This CDR3 is CASSPPQGLAGDREQYF.

The chain links TRBV4-1 to TRBJ2-2; as DNA is missing, the TRBD1 call by TCRdb cannot be tested. Germline assignment: CDR1 MGHRA and CDR2 YSYEKL. This CDR3 spans 14 amino acids. CDR3 protein: CASSSRDRGRELFF.

The rearrangement uses TRBV6-5 and TRBJ2-5; lacking DNA, the TRBD1 call made by TCRdb goes unchecked. Germline CDR1 MNHEY, CDR2 SVGAGI. The CDR3 length is 14 residues. The CDR3 region is CASSYGGGAETQYF.

The CDR3 loop reads CATENRPFYEQYF. The chain couples TRBV6-1 to TRBJ2-7; TCRdb's D call, TRBD1, is unchecked because there is no DNA. CDR3 length: 13 residues. Germline V gene sequence: CDR1 MNHNS, CDR2 SASEGT.

J is TRBJ2-1 and V is TRBV7-2. This CDR3 spans 16 amino acids. CDR1 is SGHTA and CDR2 is FQGNSA in the germline V gene. CDR3 region: CASSLLVGISYNEQFF.

The chain combines TRBV20-1 with TRBJ2-7; the TCRdb D gene call, TRBD1, has no DNA to confirm it. The germline gives CDR1 DFQATT, CDR2 SNEGSKA (reference sequence). This CDR3 is 14 amino acids long. CDR3 region: CSAKAGGPFDEQYF.

This chain uses TRBV28 with TRBJ1-3. CDR3 length: 15 amino acids. Germline V CDR1 and CDR2: MDHEN, SYDVKM. The chain's CDR3 is CASRAEMNSGNTIYF.

The V and J genes are TRBV12-3 or TRBV12-4 and TRBJ2-7; TCRdb outputs TRBD1, but without DNA this stays unchecked. CDR3 length equals 16 residues. The CDR3 spells CASSFGRTVRAYEQYF.

The chain links TRBV24-1 to TRBJ1-1. CDR3 size: 15 residues. Germline CDR1 and CDR2: KGHDR and SFDVKD. The CDR3 sequence is CATSDSRNLRTEAFF.

This chain uses TRBV29-1 with TRBJ2-1; TCRdb calls TRBD2, which cannot be checked without DNA. Per the germline V gene, CDR1 is SQVTM and CDR2 is ANQGSEA. The CDR3 consists of 14 residues. This chain's CDR3 is CSVETLPGAGEQFF.

V gene TRBV12-3 or TRBV12-4 combines with J gene TRBJ2-2; TCRdb returns TRBD2, unconfirmable since there is no DNA. The CDR3 has 17 amino acids. This CDR3 is CASSLQGTSGRTGELFF.

J is TRBJ2-1 and V is TRBV12-3 or TRBV12-4; the TCRdb call, TRBD2, lacks DNA for checking. There are 14 residues in the CDR3. The CDR3 loop is CASSSGDYLVEQFF.

The rearrangement uses TRBV5-1 and TRBJ2-7; lacking DNA, the TRBD2 call made by TCRdb goes unchecked. The CDR3 is 15 residues long. The germline gives CDR1 SGHRS, CDR2 YFSETQ. CDR3 amino acids: CASSSGLAGAYEQYF.

The chain uses TRBV28 and TRBJ1-2. The germline gives CDR1 MDHEN, CDR2 SYDVKM. CDR3 size: 12 residues. This CDR3 is CASRFNSGGYTF.

This chain links TRBV20-1 with TRBJ2-4; the TCRdb call, TRBD2, lacks DNA for checking. Germline V gene data show CDR1 as DFQATT and CDR2 as SNEGSKA (reference sequence). The CDR3 has 12 residues. The CDR3 loop is CSRGGTKNIQYF.